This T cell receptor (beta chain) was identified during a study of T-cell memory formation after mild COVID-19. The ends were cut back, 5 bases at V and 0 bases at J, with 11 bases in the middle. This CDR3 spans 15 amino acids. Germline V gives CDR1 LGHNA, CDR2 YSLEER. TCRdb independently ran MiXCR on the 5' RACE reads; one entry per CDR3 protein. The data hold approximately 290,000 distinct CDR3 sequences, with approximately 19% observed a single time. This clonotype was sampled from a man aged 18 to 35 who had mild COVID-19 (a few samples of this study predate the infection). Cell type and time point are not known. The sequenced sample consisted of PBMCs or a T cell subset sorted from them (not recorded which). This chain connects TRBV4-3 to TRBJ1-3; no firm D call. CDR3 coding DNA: TGCGCCAGCAGCTTTTGGGCGGACTCTGGAAACACCATATATTTT. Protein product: CASSFWADSGNTIYF.